This T cell receptor beta chain was captured by sequencing in a study of beta chain features in type 1 diabetes. This CDR3 contains 16 residues. The V segment lost 6 bases and the J segment 7 bases; nucleotides outside the gene matches: 14. Germline V gene data show CDR1 as MNHNS and CDR2 as SASEGT. Expressed TCRB transcripts were sequenced after all isolated RNA was converted to cDNA. Profiling relied on immunoSEQ multiplex PCR, and the TCRdb table lists in-frame clones only, not all of them. This repertoire shows 130,000 to 150,000 clones, under 60% found once; its top ten account for under 0.45%. The J gene is TRBJ2-1, the V gene TRBV6-1, with 8 bases identical to TRBD1. The clonotype comes from a man aged 18 to 30 in good health. The material sequenced was Tregs from blood. DNA of the CDR3: TGTGCCAGCAGGGAAAACCAAGGGACAGGCCAGAATGAGCAGTTCTTC. Amino acids: CASRENQGTGQNEQFF.